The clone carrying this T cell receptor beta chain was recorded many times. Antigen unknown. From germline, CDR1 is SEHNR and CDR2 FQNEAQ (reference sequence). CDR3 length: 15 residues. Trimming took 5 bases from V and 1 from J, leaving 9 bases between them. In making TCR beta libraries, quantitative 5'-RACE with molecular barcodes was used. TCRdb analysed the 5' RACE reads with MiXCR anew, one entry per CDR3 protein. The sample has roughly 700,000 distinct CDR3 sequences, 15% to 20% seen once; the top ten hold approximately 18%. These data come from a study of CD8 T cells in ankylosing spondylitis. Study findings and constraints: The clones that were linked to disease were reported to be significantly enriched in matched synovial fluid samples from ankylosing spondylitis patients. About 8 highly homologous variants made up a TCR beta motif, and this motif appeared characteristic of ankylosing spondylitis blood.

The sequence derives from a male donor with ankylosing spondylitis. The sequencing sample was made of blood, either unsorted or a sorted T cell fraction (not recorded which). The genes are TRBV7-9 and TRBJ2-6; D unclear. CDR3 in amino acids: CASSLAGSGANVLTF. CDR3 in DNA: TGTGCCAGCAGCCTCGCCGGTTCTGGGGCCAACGTCCTGACTTTC.